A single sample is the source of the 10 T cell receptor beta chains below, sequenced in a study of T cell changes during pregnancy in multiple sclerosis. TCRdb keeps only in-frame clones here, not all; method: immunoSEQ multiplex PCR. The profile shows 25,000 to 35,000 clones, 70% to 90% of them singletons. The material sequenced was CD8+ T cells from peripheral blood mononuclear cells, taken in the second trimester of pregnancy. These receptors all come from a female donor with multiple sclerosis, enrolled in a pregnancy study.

Here the CDR3 reads CASSLDGTGISYEQYF. In nucleotides, the CDR3 is TGTGCCAGCAGCTTAGATGGGACAGGGATTTCCTACGAGCAGTACTTC. The chain employs TRBV7-9 and TRBJ2-7, with TRBD1 identical over 9 bases. Germline V gene sequence: CDR1 SEHNR, CDR2 FQNEAQ (reference sequence). J gave up 1 base and V 1 base, and 5 bases lay outside the gene matches. CDR3 length: 16 amino acids.

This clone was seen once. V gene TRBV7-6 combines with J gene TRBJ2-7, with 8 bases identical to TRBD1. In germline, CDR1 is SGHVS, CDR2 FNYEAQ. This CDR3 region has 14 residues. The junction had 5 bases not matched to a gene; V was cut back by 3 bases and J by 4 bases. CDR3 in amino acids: CASSFYTGGYEQYF. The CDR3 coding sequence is TGTGCCAGCAGCTTCTATACAGGGGGGTACGAGCAGTACTTC.

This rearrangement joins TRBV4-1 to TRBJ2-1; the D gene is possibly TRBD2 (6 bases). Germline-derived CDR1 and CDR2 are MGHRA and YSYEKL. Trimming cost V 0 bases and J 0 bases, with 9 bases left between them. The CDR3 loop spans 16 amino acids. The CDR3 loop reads CASSQEAAGSYNEQFF. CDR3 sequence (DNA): TGCGCCAGCAGCCAAGAGGCAGCGGGCTCCTACAATGAGCAGTTCTTC.

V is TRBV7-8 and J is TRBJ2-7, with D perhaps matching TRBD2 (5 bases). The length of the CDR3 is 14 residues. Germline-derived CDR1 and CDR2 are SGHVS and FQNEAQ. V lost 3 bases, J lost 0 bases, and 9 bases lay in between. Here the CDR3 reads CASSFQRNSYEQYF. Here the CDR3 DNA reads TGTGCCAGCAGCTTCCAGCGGAACTCCTACGAGCAGTACTTC. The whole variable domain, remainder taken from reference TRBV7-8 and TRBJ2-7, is GAGVSQSPRYKVAKRGQDVALRCDPISGHVSLFWYQQALGQGPEFLTYFQNEAQLDKSGLPSDRFFAERPEGSVSTLKIQRTQQEDSAVYLCASSFQRNSYEQYFGPGTRLTVT.

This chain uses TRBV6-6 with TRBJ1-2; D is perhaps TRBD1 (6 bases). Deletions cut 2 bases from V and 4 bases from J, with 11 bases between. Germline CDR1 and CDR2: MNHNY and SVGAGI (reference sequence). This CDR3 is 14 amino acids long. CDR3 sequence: CASSYTDRLYGYTF. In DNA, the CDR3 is TGTGCCAGCAGTTACACGGACAGACTCTATGGCTACACCTTC.

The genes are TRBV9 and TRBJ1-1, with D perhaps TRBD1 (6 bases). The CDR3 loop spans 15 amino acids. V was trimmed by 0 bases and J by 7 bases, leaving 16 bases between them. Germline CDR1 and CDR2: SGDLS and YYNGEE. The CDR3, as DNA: TGTGCCAGCAGCGTAGGAAGGGGGATGACGGGTGAAGCTTTCTTT. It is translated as CASSVGRGMTGEAFF.

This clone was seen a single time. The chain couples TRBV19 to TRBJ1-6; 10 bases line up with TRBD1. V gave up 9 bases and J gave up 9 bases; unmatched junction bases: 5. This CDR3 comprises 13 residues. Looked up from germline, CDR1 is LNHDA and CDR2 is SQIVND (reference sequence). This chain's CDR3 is CASSRDRGSPLHF. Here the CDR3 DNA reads TGTGCCAGCTCCCGGGACAGGGGTTCACCCCTCCACTTT.

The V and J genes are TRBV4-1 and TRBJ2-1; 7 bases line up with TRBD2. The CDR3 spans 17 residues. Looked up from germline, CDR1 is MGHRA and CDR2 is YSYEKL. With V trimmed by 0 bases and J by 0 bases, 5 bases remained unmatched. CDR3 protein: CASSQDWASGSYNEQFF. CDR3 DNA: TGCGCCAGCAGCCAAGACTGGGCTAGCGGCTCCTACAATGAGCAGTTCTTC.

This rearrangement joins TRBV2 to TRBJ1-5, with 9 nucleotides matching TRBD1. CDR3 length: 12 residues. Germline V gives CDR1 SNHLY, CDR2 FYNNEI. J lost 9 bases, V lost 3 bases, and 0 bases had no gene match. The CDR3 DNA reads TGTGCCAGCAGTGAGGACAGGGGGCCCCAGCATTTT. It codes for CASSEDRGPQHF.

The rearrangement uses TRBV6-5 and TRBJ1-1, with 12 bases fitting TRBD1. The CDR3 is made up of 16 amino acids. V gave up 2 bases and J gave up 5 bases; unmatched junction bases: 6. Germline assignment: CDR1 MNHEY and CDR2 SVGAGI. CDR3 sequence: CASSYGDRGRGTEAFF. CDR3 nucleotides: TGTGCCAGCAGTTACGGGGACAGGGGGCGAGGGACTGAAGCTTTCTTT.